The clone carrying this T cell receptor (beta chain) has at least ten counts. The record originates from a study of T-cell reconstitution after alpha-beta-depleted transplantation in children. Preparing the TCRbeta library involved the use of unique molecular identifiers. TCRdb ran MiXCR on the PCR reads and lists one entry per CDR3 protein. Of roughly 340,000 distinct CDR3 sequences detected, 16% appear once; the ten largest clones hold around 43%. The sequences come from PBMCs, mostly from graft donor cells, collected 360 days after TCRalphabeta/CD19-depleted stem cell transplant. This TCR was recovered from a male patient aged 2 to 9 who had a stem cell transplant for acute lymphoblastic leukemia, so the T cells may come from the graft donor.

In nucleotides, the CDR3 is TGTGCCAGCAGCGTAATGGGCTTTGGAGGGGCCAACGTCCTGACTTTC. It specifies CASSVMGFGGANVLTF. The rearrangement joins TRBV9 to TRBJ2-6; D not certain. V was pared by 1 base and J by 4 bases, with 12 bases between. The CDR3 runs 16 residues. CDR1 and CDR2 from the germline V gene are SGDLS and YYNGEE.